This TCR beta chain derives from a study of PD-1 blockade in mismatch repair-deficient tumors (TCRdb year 2017). Looking at the study overall: Between late 2013 and 2016, the trial enrolled roughly 80 consecutive patients with roughly twelve types of mismatch repair-deficient cancer, all of whom had received prior treatment and were progressing. Tumor-associated T cell clones in the peripheral blood of patients responding to PD-1 blockade were tracked using deep sequencing of TCR CDR3 regions. The study at large found these results: After pembrolizumab, tumor-resident clones, which were often undetectable in blood before treatment, expanded rapidly and then contracted, generally ahead of radiologic responses.

From cysteine to phenylalanine, the CDR3 is 13 amino acids long. Only the CDR3 part of the read is kept: 39 bases, read in frame from the first base. Trimming costs V 1 base and J 3 bases, and their ends lie 7 bases apart. CDR1 and CDR2, per the germline V gene, are MNHNS and SASEGT. The library was prepared using the immunoSEQ multiplex PCR assay. Drawn from immuneACCESS, this table holds only the in-frame rearrangements with V and J called that TCRdb kept. Clones are partly lost; checked studies trace under half to an unresolved V gene and leave the rest unexplained. This sample gives 35,000 to 40,000 clones in total; 70% to 80% of them show up just once. The ten largest make up under 25% of the sample. This clone was detected once. Its antigen has not been determined. Base qualities are not at hand, and no much larger clone is one base apart. Mismatch repair deficiency in every enrolled patient was established by polymerase chain reaction or immunohistochemistry. TCR sequencing was carried out for three patients who responded to pembrolizumab therapy. In the phase II trial, pembrolizumab PD-1 blockade was tested prospectively in advanced mismatch repair-deficient cancers, no matter which tissue of origin the cancers came from. Serial peripheral blood T cell samples were collected before and at multiple times after starting PD-1 blockade. Blood sampling times were expressed in weeks after the first pembrolizumab dose.

This receptor was identified in an adult with mismatch repair-deficient cancer. The starting material was peripheral blood, obtained 4 weeks after starting pembrolizumab. This chain joins TRBV6-1 to TRBJ2-7, with no D gene named confidently. Read as DNA, the sequence is TGTGCCAGCAGTGAAGAGCAGTTCTACGAGCAGTACTTC. Its protein is CASSEEQFYEQYF.